This TCR beta chain was identified during a study of blood T cell repertoires in COVID-19. The overall study: From T cells, B-cell-depleted T cells, or PBMCs came the material, which was cDNA or gDNA.

The V and J ends lost 0 bases and 0 bases, in that order; junction bases with no gene match: 4. The CDR3 has 17 residues. CDR1 is SGHRS, CDR2 YFSETQ, per germline. Per the original methods: Reference gene primer amplification gave nucleated cell count estimates. Repertoires were generated with immunoSEQ multiplex PCR, while TCRdb's copy carries only in-frame clones and drops some. The V and J calls and clone size were taken over from that table, and D and trimming were inferred from the DNA. The sample contains approximately 170,000 clones, about 80% of which appear only once. The TCR sequence derives from a woman aged 80 or over with acute or convalescent COVID-19. Sequenced sample: peripheral blood. This chain uses TRBV5-1 with TRBJ1-3; 9 bases align to TRBD1. The CDR3 here is CASSLAGTGYSGNTIYF. The CDR3 DNA follows: TGCGCCAGCAGCTTGGCCGGGACAGGGTACTCTGGAAACACCATATATTTT. Complete variable domain (other parts from reference TRBV5-1 and TRBJ1-3): KAGVTQTPRYLIKTRGQQVTLSCSPISGHRSVSWYQQTPGQGLQFLFEYFSETQRNKGNFPGRFSGRQFSNSRSEMNVSTLELGDSALYLCASSLAGTGYSGNTIYFGEGSWLTVV.